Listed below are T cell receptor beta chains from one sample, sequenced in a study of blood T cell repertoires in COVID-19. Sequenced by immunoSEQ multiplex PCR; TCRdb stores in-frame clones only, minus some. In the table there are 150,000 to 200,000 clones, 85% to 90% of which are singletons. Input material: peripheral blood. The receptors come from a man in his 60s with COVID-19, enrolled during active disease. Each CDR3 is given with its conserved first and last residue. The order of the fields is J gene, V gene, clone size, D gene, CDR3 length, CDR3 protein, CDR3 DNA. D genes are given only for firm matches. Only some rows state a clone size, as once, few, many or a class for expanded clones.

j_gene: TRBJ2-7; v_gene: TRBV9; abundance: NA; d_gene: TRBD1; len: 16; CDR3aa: CASSVRWGTGGEEQYF; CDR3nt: TGTGCCAGCAGCGTTCGTTGGGGGACAGGGGGCGAGGAGCAGTACTTC
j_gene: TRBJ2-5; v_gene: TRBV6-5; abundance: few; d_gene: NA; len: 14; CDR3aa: CASSYLGGEETQYF; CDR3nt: TGTGCCAGCAGTTACCTGGGAGGAGAAGAGACCCAGTACTTC
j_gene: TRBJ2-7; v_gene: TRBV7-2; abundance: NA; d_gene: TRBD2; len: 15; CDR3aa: CASSARLAGPYEQYF; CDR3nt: TGTGCCAGCAGCGCCCGACTAGCGGGACCCTACGAGCAGTACTTC
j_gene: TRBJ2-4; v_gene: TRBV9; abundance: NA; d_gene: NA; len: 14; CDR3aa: CASSGGRVKDIQYF; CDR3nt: TGTGCCAGCAGCGGAGGCAGGGTGAAGGACATTCAGTACTTC
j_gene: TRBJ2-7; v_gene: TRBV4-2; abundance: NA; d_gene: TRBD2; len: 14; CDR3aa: CASSQASGSYEQYF; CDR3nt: TGTGCCAGCAGCCAGGCTAGCGGGAGTTACGAGCAGTACTTC
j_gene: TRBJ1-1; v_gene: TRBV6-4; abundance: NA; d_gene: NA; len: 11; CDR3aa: CASSDGGRTFF; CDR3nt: TGTGCCAGCAGTGATGGGGGCAGGACTTTCTTT
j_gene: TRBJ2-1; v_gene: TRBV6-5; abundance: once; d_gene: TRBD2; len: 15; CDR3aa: CASMWDSREVLEQFF; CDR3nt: TGTGCCAGCATGTGGGACTCGCGGGAGGTACTTGAGCAGTTCTTC
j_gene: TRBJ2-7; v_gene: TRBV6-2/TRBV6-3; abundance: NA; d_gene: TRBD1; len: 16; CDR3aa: CASSSPTGDRVYEQYF; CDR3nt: TGTGCCAGCAGTAGTCCCACTGGGGACAGAGTCTACGAGCAGTACTTC
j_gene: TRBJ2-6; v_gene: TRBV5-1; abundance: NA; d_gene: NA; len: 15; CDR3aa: CASSLTAAGANVLTF; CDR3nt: TGCGCCAGCAGCCTGACAGCCGCTGGGGCCAACGTCCTGACTTTC
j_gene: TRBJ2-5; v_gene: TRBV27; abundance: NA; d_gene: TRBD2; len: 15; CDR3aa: CASSFTGGNQETQYF; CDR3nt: TGTGCCAGCAGTTTTACGGGGGGAAACCAAGAGACCCAGTACTTC
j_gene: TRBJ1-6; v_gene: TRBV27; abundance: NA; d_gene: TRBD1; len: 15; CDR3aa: CASSSAQGNNSPLHF; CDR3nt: TGTGCCAGCAGTTCGGCACAGGGGAATAATTCACCCCTCCACTTT
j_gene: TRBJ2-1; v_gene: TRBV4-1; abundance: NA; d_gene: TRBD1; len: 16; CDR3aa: CASSQDGRGPGGEQFF; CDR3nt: TGCGCCAGCAGCCAAGATGGCAGGGGGCCTGGGGGTGAGCAGTTCTTC
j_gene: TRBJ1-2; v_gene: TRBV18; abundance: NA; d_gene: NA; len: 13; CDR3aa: CASSPERDYGYTF; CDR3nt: TGTGCCAGCTCCCCCGAGAGGGACTATGGCTACACCTTC
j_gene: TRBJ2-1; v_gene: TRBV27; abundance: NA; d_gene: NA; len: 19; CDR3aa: CASSFYFPQRGSSYNEQFF; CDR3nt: TGTGCCAGCAGTTTCTATTTCCCCCAAAGGGGAAGTTCCTACAATGAGCAGTTCTTC
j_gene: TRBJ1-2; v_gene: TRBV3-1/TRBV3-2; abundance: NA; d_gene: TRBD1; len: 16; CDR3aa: CASSQDPGTGTYGYTF; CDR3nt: TGTGCCAGCAGCCAAGACCCCGGGACAGGGACCTATGGCTACACCTTC
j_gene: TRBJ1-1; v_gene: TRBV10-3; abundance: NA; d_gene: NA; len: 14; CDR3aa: CAISELGGNTEAFF; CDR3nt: TGTGCCATCAGTGAGTTGGGGGGGAACACTGAAGCTTTCTTT
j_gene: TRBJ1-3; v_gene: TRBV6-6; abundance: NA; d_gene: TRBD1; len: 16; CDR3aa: CASTDISTGRGNTIYF; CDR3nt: TGTGCCAGCACCGACATCTCGACAGGGAGAGGAAACACCATATATTTT
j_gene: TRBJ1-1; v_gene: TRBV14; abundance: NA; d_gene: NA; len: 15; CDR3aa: CASSQARNMNTEAFF; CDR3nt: TGTGCCAGCAGCCAAGCCAGGAACATGAACACTGAAGCTTTCTTT
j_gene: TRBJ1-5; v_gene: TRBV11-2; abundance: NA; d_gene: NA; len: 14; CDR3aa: CASSQDSFNQPQHF; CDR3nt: TGTGCCAGCAGCCAGGACAGCTTCAATCAGCCCCAGCATTTT
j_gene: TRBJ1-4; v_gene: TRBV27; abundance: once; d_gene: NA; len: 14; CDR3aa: CASSSQGLNEKLFF; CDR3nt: TGTGCCAGCAGTTCCCAGGGCCTTAATGAAAAACTGTTTTTT
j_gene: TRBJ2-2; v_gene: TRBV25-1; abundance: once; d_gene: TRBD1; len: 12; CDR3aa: CASGTGSGELFF; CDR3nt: TGTGCCAGTGGGACAGGGTCCGGGGAGCTGTTTTTT
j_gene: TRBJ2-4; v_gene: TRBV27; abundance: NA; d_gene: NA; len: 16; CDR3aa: CASSSDRGVAKNIQYF; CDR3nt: TGTGCCAGCAGTTCCGATAGGGGCGTAGCCAAAAACATTCAGTACTTC
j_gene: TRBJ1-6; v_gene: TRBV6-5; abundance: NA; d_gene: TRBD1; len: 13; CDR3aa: CASIVQGDSPLHF; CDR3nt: TGTGCCAGCATAGTGCAGGGGGATTCACCCCTCCACTTT
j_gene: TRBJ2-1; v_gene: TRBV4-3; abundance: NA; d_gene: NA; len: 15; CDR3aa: CASSQEATSYNEQFF; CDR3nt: TGCGCCAGCAGCCAAGAAGCTACTTCCTACAATGAGCAGTTCTTC
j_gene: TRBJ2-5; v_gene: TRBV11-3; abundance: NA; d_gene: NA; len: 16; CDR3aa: CASSLVVQGRGETQYF; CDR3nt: TGTGCCAGCAGCTTAGTCGTCCAGGGGAGGGGGGAGACCCAGTACTTC
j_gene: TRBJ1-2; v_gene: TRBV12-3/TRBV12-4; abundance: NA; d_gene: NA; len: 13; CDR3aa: CASSLAQNYGYTF; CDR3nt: TGTGCCAGCAGTTTAGCGCAGAACTATGGCTACACCTTC
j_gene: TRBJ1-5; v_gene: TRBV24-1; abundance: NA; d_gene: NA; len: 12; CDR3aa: CATNDLNQPQHF; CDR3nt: TGTGCCACCAATGACCTAAATCAGCCCCAGCATTTT
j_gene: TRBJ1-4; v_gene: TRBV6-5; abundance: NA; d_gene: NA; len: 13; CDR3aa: CASSWQENEKLFF; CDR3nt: TGTGCCAGCAGTTGGCAGGAAAATGAAAAACTGTTTTTT
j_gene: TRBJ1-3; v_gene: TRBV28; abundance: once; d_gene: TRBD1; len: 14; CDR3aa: CASSFRGLGNTIYF; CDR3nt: TGTGCCAGCAGTTTCAGGGGGCTTGGAAACACCATATATTTT
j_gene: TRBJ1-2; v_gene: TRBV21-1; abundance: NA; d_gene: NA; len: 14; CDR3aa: CASSLLQGNYGYTF; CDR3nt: TGTGCCAGCAGCCTCCTCCAGGGTAACTATGGCTACACCTTC
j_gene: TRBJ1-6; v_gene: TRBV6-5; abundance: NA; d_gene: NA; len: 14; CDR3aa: CASSYIQYNSPLHF; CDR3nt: TGTGCCAGCAGTTATATACAGTATAATTCACCCCTCCACTTT
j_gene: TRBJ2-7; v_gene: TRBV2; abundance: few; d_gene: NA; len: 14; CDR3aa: CASSPQLVTNEQYF; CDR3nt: TGTGCCAGCAGTCCACAATTGGTGACAAATGAGCAGTACTTC
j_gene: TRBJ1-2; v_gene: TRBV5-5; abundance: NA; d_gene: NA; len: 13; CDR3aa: CASSLGLSTGYTF; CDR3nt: TGTGCCAGCAGCTTGGGATTGAGTACCGGCTACACCTTC
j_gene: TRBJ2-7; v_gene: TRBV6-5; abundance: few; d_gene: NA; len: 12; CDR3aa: CASRSGHSEQYF; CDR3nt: TGTGCCAGCAGATCAGGGCATTCCGAGCAGTACTTC
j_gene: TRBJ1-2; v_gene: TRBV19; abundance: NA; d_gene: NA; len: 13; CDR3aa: CASKRTINYGYTF; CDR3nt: TGTGCCAGCAAACGGACTATTAACTATGGCTACACCTTC
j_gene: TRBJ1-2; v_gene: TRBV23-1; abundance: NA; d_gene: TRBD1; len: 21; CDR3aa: CASSQPGQGACQEKTGYGYTF; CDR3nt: TGCGCCAGCAGTCAACCCGGACAGGGGGCTTGTCAGGAGAAAACGGGCTATGGCTACACCTTC
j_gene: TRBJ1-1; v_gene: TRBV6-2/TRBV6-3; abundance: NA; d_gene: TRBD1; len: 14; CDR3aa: CASSDRQGRTEAFF; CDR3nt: TGTGCCAGCAGTGACCGACAGGGAAGGACTGAAGCTTTCTTT
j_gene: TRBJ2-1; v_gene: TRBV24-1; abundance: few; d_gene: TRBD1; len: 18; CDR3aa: CATSTDRSRNLDYNEQFF; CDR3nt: TGTGCCACCAGCACGGACAGGTCTCGTAATTTAGACTACAATGAGCAGTTCTTC
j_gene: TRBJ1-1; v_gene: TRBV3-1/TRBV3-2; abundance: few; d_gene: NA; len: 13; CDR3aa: CASTRNKNTEAFF; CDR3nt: TGTGCCAGCACGCGTAATAAGAACACTGAAGCTTTCTTT
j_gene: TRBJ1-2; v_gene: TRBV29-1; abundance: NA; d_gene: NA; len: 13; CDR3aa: CSVVAGVNYGYTF; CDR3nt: TGCAGCGTTGTAGCGGGGGTTAACTATGGCTACACCTTC
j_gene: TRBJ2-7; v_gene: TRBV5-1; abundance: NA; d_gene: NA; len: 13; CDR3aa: CASSPPSAYEQYF; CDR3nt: TGCGCCAGCAGCCCTCCTAGCGCCTACGAGCAGTACTTC
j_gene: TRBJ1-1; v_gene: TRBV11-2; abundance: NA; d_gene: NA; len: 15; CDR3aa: CASSPRDILNTEAFF; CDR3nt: TGTGCCAGCAGCCCACGGGACATTTTGAACACTGAAGCTTTCTTT
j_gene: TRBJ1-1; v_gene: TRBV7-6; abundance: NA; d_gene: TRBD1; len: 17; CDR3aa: CASSKLDRDRVKTEAFF; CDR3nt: TGTGCCAGCAGTAAATTAGACAGGGACAGGGTTAAGACTGAAGCTTTCTTT
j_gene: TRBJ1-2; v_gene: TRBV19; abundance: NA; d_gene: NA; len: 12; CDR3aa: CASSIAQYGYTF; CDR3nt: TGTGCCAGTAGTATAGCACAGTATGGCTACACCTTC
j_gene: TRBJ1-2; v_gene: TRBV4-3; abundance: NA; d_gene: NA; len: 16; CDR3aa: CASSQAWVEGFNGYTF; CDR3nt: TGCGCCAGCAGCCAAGCATGGGTTGAGGGATTCAATGGCTACACCTTC